This T cell receptor beta chain was sequenced for a study of blood T cell repertoires in COVID-19. Whole-study context: COVID-19 samples collected from the United States, Italy and Spain covered acute and convalescent phases.

Per the study methods: Reference gene primer amplification gave nucleated cell count estimates. TCRdb keeps only in-frame clones here, not all; method: immunoSEQ multiplex PCR. V, J and clone size were drawn from that table, and D and trimming were deduced from the DNA. This sample has more than 7,500 clones, with around 88% found just once. J gave up 5 bases and V 0 bases, and 14 bases lay outside the gene matches. Germline CDR1 is LGHNA and CDR2 is YSLEER. This CDR3 has 19 residues. The chain combines TRBV4-3 with TRBJ2-1, with TRBD1 identical over 9 bases. The sample comprised peripheral blood. This receptor was taken from a human donor with active COVID-19. The donor label of this sample is uncertain. CDR3 protein: CASSQEAGTGTGLDNEQFF. The DNA of the CDR3 is TGCGCCAGCAGCCAAGAAGCGGGGACCGGGACAGGGCTTGACAATGAGCAGTTCTTC.